The 12 T cell receptor beta chains reported below all come from one sample, sequenced in a study of Graves' ophthalmopathy and Graves' hyperthyroidism. Beta-chain TCR CDR3 regions were amplified from RNA transcripts. HTBI primers were used in a first-round RT-PCR, which preceded a second-round multiplex PCR. TCRdb re-called the multiplex PCR reads with MiXCR, one entry per CDR3 protein. The sample shows about 390,000 distinct CDR3 sequences, approximately 15% of them seen only once. Sequencing was carried out using peripheral blood. Source of these receptors: a woman between 18 and 29 years old with stable Graves' hyperthyroidism.

This chain connects TRBV9 to TRBJ2-7, with 7 bases fitting TRBD2. The CDR3 covers 16 residues. Germline V gene lookup returns CDR1 SGDLS and CDR2 YYNGEE. V shed 3 bases and J 1 base; nucleotides not matched to a gene: 10. The CDR3 DNA sequence: TGTGCCAGCAGCGCGGACCTAGCGGCTTCGTCCTACGAGCAGTACTTC. Its translation: CASSADLAASSYEQYF.

This clonotype was observed at least ten times. The chain links TRBV19 to TRBJ1-5; no definite D call. Germline CDR1 is LNHDA and CDR2 is SQIVND (reference sequence). This CDR3 contains 13 residues. Trimming stripped 6 bases from V and 6 bases from J, with 12 bases between. The CDR3 nucleotides are TGTGCCAGTAGGCATGAGTATACTCAGCCCCAGCATTTT. Encoded protein: CASRHEYTQPQHF.

The sample holds many counts of this clonotype. The chain carries TRBV20-1 and TRBJ2-5, with D possibly being TRBD1 (6 bases). V lost 6 bases and J lost 1, with 12 bases in between. The CDR3 is made up of 13 amino acids. Germline-derived CDR1 and CDR2 are DFQATT and SNEGSKA (reference sequence). Here the CDR3 reads CSAGDRSQETQYF. CDR3 DNA sequence: TGCAGTGCCGGCGACAGGTCCCAAGAGACCCAGTACTTC.

Remarks on this clonotype: At one end the junction does not follow the germline gene, possibly because of a read error. The gene calls are TRBV7-8 and TRBJ2-7; TRBD2 matches at 9 bases. Germline lookup yields CDR1 SGHVS and CDR2 FQNEAQ. The length of the CDR3 is 16 residues. The CDR3 DNA sequence: TGTGCCAACAGCATTCCGGGACTAGCAAGGCCGAACGAGCAGTACTTC. This codes for CANSIPGLARPNEQYF.

The chain links TRBV7-3 to TRBJ2-7; 7 nucleotides match TRBD2. With V trimmed by 1 base and J by 5 bases, 8 bases remained unmatched. Germline CDR1 and CDR2: SGHTA and FQGTGA. CDR3 length: 15 residues. The CDR3 reads CASSLNAGVANEQYF. The CDR3 DNA reads as TGTGCCAGCAGCTTAAATGCGGGAGTAGCTAACGAGCAGTACTTC. Supplemented by reference TRBV7-3 and TRBJ2-7, the full variable domain reads GAGVSQTPSNKVTEKGKYVELRCDPISGHTALYWYRQSLGQGPEFLIYFQGTGAADDSGLPNDRFFAVRPEGSVSTLKIQRTERGDSAVYLCASSLNAGVANEQYFGPGTRLTVT.

This chain joins TRBV27 and TRBJ1-5; TRBD1 agrees at 7 bases. The germline V gene has CDR1 MNHEY and CDR2 SMNVEV (reference sequence). Trimming removed 2 bases from V and 7 bases from J; junction bases left unmatched: 14. The length of the CDR3 is 17 residues. The DNA of the CDR3 is TGTGCCAGCAGTTTAGGAGGAGGGGGCAATGGAGGGCAGCCCCAGCATTTT. It specifies CASSLGGGGNGGQPQHF.

This clonotype showed up many times. The chain carries TRBV7-8 and TRBJ2-7; 8 bases are shared with TRBD2. The trim removed 1 base at V and 0 bases at J, leaving 2 bases unmatched. The CDR3 is made up of 15 amino acids. Germline-derived CDR1 and CDR2 are SGHVS and FQNEAQ. The CDR3 loop is CASSLERGLSYEQYF. The CDR3 DNA sequence: TGTGCCAGCAGCTTAGAGCGGGGGCTCTCCTACGAGCAGTACTTC.

In its sample, this clonotype was seen many times. V and J are TRBV6-1 and TRBJ2-7, with 10 bases matching TRBD2. The germline gives CDR1 MNHNS, CDR2 SASEGT. The V and J ends lost 5 bases and 7 bases, in that order; junction bases with no gene match: 11. The CDR3 runs to 15 residues. The CDR3, as DNA: TGTGCCAGCAGTAAGGCAGCGGGGGGGCCGGTAGAGCAGTACTTC. Translation gives CASSKAAGGPVEQYF.

This clonotype was detected many times. As DNA, the CDR3 is TGTGCCAGCAGCTTCGGGGACGGAGAGCAGTACTTC. Its protein is CASSFGDGEQYF. The rearrangement joins TRBV6-5 to TRBJ2-7; D tentatively reads TRBD1 or TRBD2 (5 bases each). V was pared by 6 bases and J by 7 bases, with 13 bases between. Germline V lookup: CDR1 MNHEY, CDR2 SVGAGI. This CDR3 has 12 amino acids.

Ten or more counts support this clonotype. J is TRBJ1-1 and V is TRBV2, with a weak D call TRBD1 (5 bases). V was pared by 4 bases and J by 4 bases, with 7 bases between. The CDR3 has 12 residues. Germline V lookup: CDR1 SNHLY, CDR2 FYNNEI. Here the CDR3 reads CASSGDSTEAFF. The CDR3 nucleotides are TGTGCCAGCAGTGGCGACAGCACTGAAGCTTTCTTT.

This clonotype was counted many times. The V call is TRBV10-1, the J call TRBJ1-1; D not resolved. Germline CDR1 WNHNN, CDR2 SYGVQD (reference sequence). Trimming shortened V by 0 bases and J by 2 bases, and 7 bases separated the two germline ends. This CDR3 has 14 amino acids. CDR3 residues: CASSESGVNTEAFF. The CDR3 DNA sequence: TGCGCCAGCAGTGAGTCCGGGGTAAACACTGAAGCTTTCTTT.

There are many counts of this clonotype. CDR3 region: CASPEGGGHTEAFF. In nucleotides, the CDR3 is TGTGCCAGCCCTGAGGGAGGTGGGCACACTGAAGCTTTCTTT. The chain couples TRBV6-5 to TRBJ1-1; D gene ambiguous. The germline gives CDR1 MNHEY, CDR2 SVGAGI. The CDR3 loop spans 14 amino acids. V lost 8 bases to trimming and J lost 3 bases, with 16 bases between them.